The 32 T cell receptor beta chains given below trace back to one sample, sequenced in a study of CDR3 diversity in severe acne. One entry per CDR3 protein results from TCRdb running MiXCR on the PCR reads. The top ten clones hold around 11% of a sample with around 100,000 distinct CDR3 sequences, around 53% of them seen once. The sample taken for sequencing was blood. The receptor set was obtained from a male donor with acne.

The table lists this clonotype with a few counts. The V gene is TRBV5-5, the J gene TRBJ1-6; possibly TRBD1 for D (5 bases). This CDR3 is 13 amino acids long. The germline V and J ends were trimmed by 3 bases and 12 bases, with 13 bases remaining between them. Germline lookup yields CDR1 SGHKS and CDR2 YYEKEE (reference sequence). The CDR3, as DNA: TGTGCCAGCAGCTCGGGGACCGCCCAACCCCTCCACTTT. Protein: CASSSGTAQPLHF.

The V gene is TRBV2, the J gene TRBJ2-2, with 7 bases identical to TRBD1. Germline V lookup: CDR1 SNHLY, CDR2 FYNNEI. V was pared by 6 bases and J by 0 bases, with 7 bases of the junction left unmatched. CDR3 length: 16 amino acids. CDR3 in DNA: TGTGCCAGCAGCTTACAGGGGACACCGAACACCGGGGAGCTGTTTTTT. Translating gives CASSLQGTPNTGELFF.

The genes are TRBV15 and TRBJ2-1, with TRBD2 matching 8 bases. Trimming removed 3 bases from V and 10 bases from J; junction bases left unmatched: 29. Germline assignment: CDR1 LNHNV and CDR2 YYDKDF (reference sequence). The CDR3 is made up of 21 amino acids. CDR3 protein: CATSRDLVADTHTSGTREQFF. The CDR3 DNA follows: TGTGCCACCAGCAGGGACCTAGTCGCCGACACACACACCAGCGGGACTAGGGAGCAGTTCTTC. Full variable domain (outside the CDR3, taken from reference TRBV15 and TRBJ2-1): DAMVIQNPRYQVTQFGKPVTLSCSQTLNHNVMYWYQQKSSQAPKLLFHYYDKDFNNEADTPDNFQSRRPNTSFCFLDIRSPGLGDTAMYLCATSRDLVADTHTSGTREQFFGPGTRLTVL.

This clonotype was detected ten times or more. J is TRBJ2-5 and V is TRBV13; 8 nucleotides match TRBD1. J gave up 5 bases and V 5 bases, and 10 bases lay outside the gene matches. The germline gives CDR1 PRHDT, CDR2 FYEKMQ (reference sequence). The CDR3 loop spans 15 amino acids. CDR3 in DNA: TGTGCCAGCAGCCCTCCGGTGGACAGGGTTGAGACCCAGTACTTC. It is translated as CASSPPVDRVETQYF.

This clonotype came up many times. The chain combines TRBV7-8 with TRBJ2-7, with 7 positions matching TRBD1. Germline V gives CDR1 SGHVS, CDR2 FQNEAQ. The CDR3 is 14 residues long. V shed 5 bases, J shed 6 bases, and the junction held 10 bases outside the gene matches. The CDR3 bases are TGTGCCAGCAGCCTACGACAGGGTCCCCTCGAGCAGTACGTC. This encodes CASSLRQGPLEQYV.

V gene TRBV20-1 combines with J gene TRBJ2-5, with 8 bases matching TRBD1. With V trimmed by 0 bases and J by 9 bases, 15 bases remained unmatched. The CDR3 sequence is 16 residues long. Germline CDR1 DFQATT, CDR2 SNEGSKA (reference sequence). The CDR3 region has the DNA TGCAGTGCTAGAGAACACAGGGGGAATAGCAATCAGCCCCAGTACTTC. This codes for CSAREHRGNSNQPQYF.

The gene calls are TRBV7-9 and TRBJ1-2; a possible D gene is TRBD1 (6 bases). The CDR3 is made up of 15 amino acids. CDR1 SEHNR and CDR2 FQNEAQ come from the germline V gene (reference sequence). V was clipped by 4 bases and J by 9 bases, with 21 bases between them. The DNA for the CDR3 is TGTGCCAGCAGCTCCCCCCCGCCAGGGGTGAGACGCTACACCTTC. Translation: CASSSPPPGVRRYTF.

The table lists this clonotype with a count of one. V usage is TRBV25-1 and J usage is TRBJ1-1, with D possibly being TRBD1 (6 bases). CDR1 and CDR2 (germline): MGHDK, SYGVNS. The CDR3 sequence is 16 residues long. The V end was cut by 1 base, the J end by 3 bases, with 15 bases between. CDR3 sequence (DNA): TGTGCCAGCAGTGAATCCAAGAGCAGGGGATACACTGAAGCTTTCTTT. Translating it yields CASSESKSRGYTEAFF.

At least ten counts were recorded for this clonotype. V and J are TRBV20-1 and TRBJ2-2, with 13 bases identical to TRBD2. The CDR3 is 16 residues long. Trimming cost V 3 bases and J 4 bases; bases outside gene matches: 5. Germline V lookup: CDR1 DFQATT, CDR2 SNEGSKA (reference sequence). The CDR3 coding sequence is TGCAGTGCTAGGGGGACTAGCGGGGATATCACCGGGGAGCTGTTTTTT. This encodes CSARGTSGDITGELFF.

This sequence joins TRBV7-3 and TRBJ2-7; TRBD1 aligns across 12 bases. The CDR3 length is 21 residues. The trim removed 8 bases at V and 4 bases at J, leaving 27 bases unmatched. CDR1 and CDR2 (germline): SGHTA, FQGTGA. In DNA form, the CDR3 reads TGTGCCAGCGTAGGTGTCAGTCACCGGGACAGGGGGCACATAATGGGTTACGAGCAGTACTTC. Protein product: CASVGVSHRDRGHIMGYEQYF.

A word on this clonotype: A much larger clone lies one base from this, so it may be a read error. V is TRBV6-4 and J is TRBJ2-3; D is unclear. Looked up from germline, CDR1 is MRHNA and CDR2 is SNTAGT. The CDR3 is 14 residues long. With 4 bases removed from V and 4 bases from J, the gap between germline ends came to 12 bases. The CDR3 sequence is CASSVDQSADTQYF. The CDR3 DNA reads TGTGCCAGCAGTGTCGATCAAAGCGCAGATACGCAGTATTTT.

About this clonotype: The conserved phenylalanine or tryptophan normally closing the CDR3 is absent here, so this likely arose from a read error. The genes are TRBV5-1 and TRBJ1-6; 9 bases fit TRBD1. CDR3 length equals 17 residues. From germline, CDR1 is SGHRS and CDR2 YFSETQ. The CDR3 nucleotides are TGCGCCAGCAGCTTGGAACAGGGGGCCGCCTATAGTTCACCCCTCCACCTT. Amino acids: CASSLEQGAAYSSPLHL.

This chain connects TRBV7-2 to TRBJ2-3; TRBD2 is a possible D gene (6 bases). This CDR3 is 15 amino acids long. Germline V gives CDR1 SGHTA, CDR2 FQGNSA. V lost 6 bases, J lost 4 bases, and 17 bases lay in between. CDR3 bases: TGTGCCAGCAGTCGACCCTGGGAGGCCTCAGATACGCAGTATTTT. Residues: CASSRPWEASDTQYF.

This chain joins TRBV6-6 and TRBJ1-6; D gene unclear. This CDR3 comprises 11 residues. The germline V gene encodes CDR1 MNHNY and CDR2 SVGAGI (reference sequence). V lost 6 bases, J lost 7 bases, and 4 bases lay in between. Here the CDR3 reads CASRGNSPLHF. In DNA, the CDR3 is TGTGCCAGCAGGGGAAATTCACCCCTCCACTTT.

The chain recombines TRBV25-1 with TRBJ2-7; D unresolved. The closer fit of TRBJ2-1 to the DNA end suggests the J call may be wrong. The germline CDR1 and CDR2 sequences are MGHDK and SYGVNS. This CDR3 contains 15 residues. The CDR3 DNA reads as TGTGCCAGCAGTGAATCGGAGATTAGGCCCTATGAGCAGTTCTTC. Translating it yields CASSESEIRPYEQFF.

This clonotype was counted ten times or more. The chain couples TRBV28 to TRBJ2-7; D tentatively reads TRBD1 or TRBD2 (5 bases each). V lost 2 bases and J 2 bases, leaving 7 bases between the germline ends. Germline V gene lookup returns CDR1 MDHEN and CDR2 SYDVKM. The CDR3 has 13 amino acids. The CDR3 DNA sequence: TGTGCCAGCAGTTTAGGGGACCCCTACGAGCAGTACTTC. Its translation is CASSLGDPYEQYF.

The rearrangement links TRBV9 to TRBJ1-5; D ambiguous. Germline CDR1 is SGDLS and CDR2 is YYNGEE. The CDR3 sequence is 13 residues long. Trimming took 0 bases from V and 3 from J, leaving 4 bases between them. The CDR3 spells CASSVGNNQPQHF. As DNA, the CDR3 is TGTGCCAGCAGCGTAGGTAACAATCAGCCCCAGCATTTT.

In its sample, this clonotype was seen a few times. V is TRBV5-6 and J is TRBJ2-7, with D uncertain. The CDR3 runs 13 residues. Trimming pared 3 bases from V and 3 bases from J, leaving 10 bases between. CDR1 is SGHDT, CDR2 YYEEEE, per germline. The CDR3 here is CASSSGGVYEQYF. The CDR3, as DNA: TGTGCCAGCAGCTCGGGTGGCGTCTACGAGCAGTACTTC.

A note on this clonotype: Germline and junction disagree at one end, which may indicate a read error. This sequence joins TRBV19 and TRBJ2-1; unclear D gene. The CDR3 totals 15 residues. CDR1 and CDR2 (germline): LNHDA, SQIVND (reference sequence). CDR3 DNA sequence: TGTGCCAGTAGTATAGCGGACGGCTCCTACAATGGGCAGTTCTTC. It encodes CASSIADGSYNGQFF.

The CDR3 protein is CASSFFLAGGNTGELFF. The DNA for the CDR3 is TGTGCCAGCAGCTTTTTCTTAGCGGGAGGTAACACCGGGGAGCTGTTTTTT. The gene calls are TRBV7-8 and TRBJ2-2; 10 nucleotides align to TRBD2. CDR1 is SGHVS, CDR2 FQNEAQ, per germline. V dropped 3 bases and J dropped 2; count of bases not matched to a gene: 6. The CDR3 contains 17 residues.

The chain employs TRBV20-1 and TRBJ2-7, with 11 bases aligning to TRBD2. With V trimmed by 3 bases and J by 2 bases, 3 bases remained unmatched. The CDR3 extends over 14 amino acids. The germline V gene has CDR1 DFQATT and CDR2 SNEGSKA (reference sequence). The CDR3 protein is CSARPSGRPYEQYF. The CDR3 bases are TGCAGTGCTAGGCCTAGCGGGAGGCCCTACGAGCAGTACTTC.

This sequence joins TRBV2 and TRBJ1-5; weak D call: TRBD1 (5 bases). Germline assignment: CDR1 SNHLY and CDR2 FYNNEI. Trimming cost V 5 bases and J 5 bases, with 13 bases left between them. The CDR3 is 14 amino acids. Here the CDR3 reads CASSSDQGYQPQHF. The CDR3 DNA follows: TGTGCCAGCAGTTCGGATCAGGGTTATCAGCCCCAGCATTTT.

About this clonotype: Given a much more abundant clone one base away, this may be a read error. The conserved phenylalanine or tryptophan normally closing the CDR3 is absent here, so this likely arose from a read error. The CDR3 is CASSLTGGVYNEQFL. The CDR3 DNA reads as TGTGCCAGCAGCTTAACCGGGGGCGTCTACAATGAGCAGTTCCTC. The V and J genes are TRBV7-2 and TRBJ2-1; D is tentatively TRBD1 or TRBD2 (6 bases each). The V end was cut by 2 bases, the J end by 3 bases, with 11 bases between. Germline-derived CDR1 and CDR2 are SGHTA and FQGNSA. This CDR3 spans 15 amino acids.

Many counts were recorded for this clonotype. The chain combines TRBV10-2 with TRBJ2-1; 7 bases map to TRBD2. CDR1 and CDR2 (germline): WSHSY, SAAADI. The CDR3 covers 16 residues. After removal of 2 bases from V and 0 bases from J, the junction contained 4 bases not matched to a gene. The CDR3, as DNA: TGCGCCAGCAGTGAGGGGCGCGGGAGCTCCTACAATGAGCAGTTCTTC. Its protein is CASSEGRGSSYNEQFF.

The chain uses TRBV14 and TRBJ2-7; D not resolved. V was shortened by 1 base and J by 2 bases, with 6 bases between the two germline ends. Germline V gene sequence: CDR1 SGHDN, CDR2 FVKESK. The CDR3 length is 13 residues. This chain's CDR3 is CASSQVSPYEQYF. CDR3 sequence (DNA): TGTGCCAGCAGCCAAGTTTCGCCCTACGAGCAGTACTTC. Combining the CDR3 with reference TRBV14 and TRBJ2-7 gives the whole variable domain EAGVTQFPSHSVIEKGQTVTLRCDPISGHDNLYWYRRVMGKEIKFLLHFVKESKQDESGMPNNRFLAERTGGTYSTLKVQPAELEDSGVYFCASSQVSPYEQYFGPGTRLTVT.

The CDR3 sequence: CSVVVSVTEAFF. DNA for the CDR3: TGCAGCGTTGTAGTATCGGTTACCGAAGCTTTCTTT. J is TRBJ1-1 and V is TRBV29-1; the D is unclear. The CDR3 length is 12 residues. Germline V lookup: CDR1 SQVTM, CDR2 ANQGSEA. V gave up 4 bases and J gave up 8 bases, with 14 bases separating them.

Notes on this clonotype: The DNA is omitted, as the CDR3 cannot be located on it reliably, and the CDR3 follows TCRdb's listing. CDR3 amino acids: CAHPDDSSFYICSAIASSNQPQHF. The rearrangement joins TRBV18 to TRBJ1-5; the table calls TRBD1, which could not be checked here. A total of 24 residues make up the CDR3, ends included. Germline V gene lookup returns CDR1 KGHSH and CDR2 LQKENI.

This clonotype was found many times. This rearrangement joins TRBV4-1 to TRBJ1-3; D is uncertain. This CDR3 region has 13 residues. CDR1 is MGHRA and CDR2 is YSYEKL in the germline V gene. V lost 1 base, J lost 3 bases, and 4 bases lay in between. CDR3 DNA: TGCGCCAGCAGCCAAGCGAATGGAAACACCATATATTTT. It encodes CASSQANGNTIYF.

The chain uses TRBV5-5 and TRBJ2-7, with TRBD1 matching 9 bases. The CDR3 spans 14 residues. Looked up from germline, CDR1 is SGHKS and CDR2 is YYEKEE (reference sequence). The junction had 5 bases not matched to a gene; V was cut back by 4 bases and J by 3 bases. CDR3 protein: CASSEWDRVYEQYF. The CDR3 DNA follows: TGTGCCAGCAGCGAGTGGGACAGGGTCTACGAGCAGTACTTC. Combining the CDR3 with reference TRBV5-5 and TRBJ2-7 gives the whole variable domain DAGVTQSPTHLIKTRGQQVTLRCSPISGHKSVSWYQQVLGQGPQFIFQYYEKEERGRGNFPDRFSARQFPNYSSELNVNALLLGDSALYLCASSEWDRVYEQYFGPGTRLTVT.

This clonotype showed up just a few times. The chain has TRBV19 and TRBJ2-3; TRBD2 agrees at 7 bases. The CDR3 runs to 15 residues. Germline CDR1 and CDR2: LNHDA and SQIVND (reference sequence). After removal of 7 bases from V and 2 bases from J, the junction contained 9 bases not matched to a gene. The CDR3 bases are TGTGCCAGTACCCGATCCGGGACTACCACAGATACGCAGTATTTT. Protein product: CASTRSGTTTDTQYF.

The table lists this clonotype with many counts. The chain links TRBV20-1 to TRBJ2-3; tentatively, D is TRBD1 or TRBD2 (7 bases each). Germline V gives CDR1 DFQATT, CDR2 SNEGSKA (reference sequence). The V gene lost 4 bases and the J gene lost 5 bases, with 16 bases spanning the gap. The CDR3 sequence is 14 residues long. The CDR3 bases are TGCAGTGCTAAGGGGGCGGGAGAGATAGATACGCAGTATTTT. Amino acid sequence: CSAKGAGEIDTQYF.

A single count supports this clonotype. This chain joins TRBV20-1 and TRBJ2-1; D perhaps matches TRBD1 (5 bases). This CDR3 is built from 17 residues. With 3 bases removed from V and 10 bases from J, the gap between germline ends came to 28 bases. Germline CDR1 and CDR2: DFQATT and SNEGSKA (reference sequence). The CDR3: CSARPAVATGCTCEQFF. DNA for the CDR3: TGCAGTGCTAGGCCAGCAGTGGCAACAGGCTGCACCTGCGAGCAGTTCTTC.